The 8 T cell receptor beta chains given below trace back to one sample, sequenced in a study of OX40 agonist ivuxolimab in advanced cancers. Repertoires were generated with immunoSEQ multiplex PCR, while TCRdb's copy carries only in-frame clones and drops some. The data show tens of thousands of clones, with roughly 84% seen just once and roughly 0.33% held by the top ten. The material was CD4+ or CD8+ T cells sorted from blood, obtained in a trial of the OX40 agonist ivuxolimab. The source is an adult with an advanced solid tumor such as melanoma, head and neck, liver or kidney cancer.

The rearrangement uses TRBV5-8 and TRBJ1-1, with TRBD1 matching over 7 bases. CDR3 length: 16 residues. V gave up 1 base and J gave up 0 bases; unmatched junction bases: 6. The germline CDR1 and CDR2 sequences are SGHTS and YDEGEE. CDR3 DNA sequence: TGTGCCAGCAGCTTGACCAGGGGGTCGATGAACACTGAAGCTTTCTTT. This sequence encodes CASSLTRGSMNTEAFF.

CDR3 nucleotides: TGCAGCGGTACGCGAGGAGTCATGAACACTGAAGCTTTCTTT. Translation gives CSGTRGVMNTEAFF. This chain connects TRBV29-1 to TRBJ1-1; no definite D call. The CDR3 is 14 amino acids. V was clipped by 7 bases and J by 0 bases, with 15 bases between them. Germline values: CDR1 SQVTM, CDR2 ANQGSEA.

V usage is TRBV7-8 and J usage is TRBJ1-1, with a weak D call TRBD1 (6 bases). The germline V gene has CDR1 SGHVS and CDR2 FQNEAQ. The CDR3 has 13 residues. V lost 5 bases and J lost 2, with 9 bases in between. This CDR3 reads CASSADRNTEAFF. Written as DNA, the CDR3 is TGTGCCAGCAGCGCGGACAGAAACACTGAAGCTTTCTTT.

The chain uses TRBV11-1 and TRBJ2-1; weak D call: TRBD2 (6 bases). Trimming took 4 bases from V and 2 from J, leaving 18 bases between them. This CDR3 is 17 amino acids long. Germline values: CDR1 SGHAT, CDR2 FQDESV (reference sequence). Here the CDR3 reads CASSSPYQGGAYNEQFF. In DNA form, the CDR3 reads TGTGCCAGCAGCTCCCCCTATCAGGGCGGGGCCTACAATGAGCAGTTCTTC.

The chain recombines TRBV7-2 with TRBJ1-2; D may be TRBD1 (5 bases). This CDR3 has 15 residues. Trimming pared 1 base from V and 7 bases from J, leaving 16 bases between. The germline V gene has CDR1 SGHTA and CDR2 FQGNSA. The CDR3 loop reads CASSLGPQGLGGYTF. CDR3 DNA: TGTGCCAGCAGCTTAGGACCCCAGGGTTTGGGTGGCTACACCTTC.

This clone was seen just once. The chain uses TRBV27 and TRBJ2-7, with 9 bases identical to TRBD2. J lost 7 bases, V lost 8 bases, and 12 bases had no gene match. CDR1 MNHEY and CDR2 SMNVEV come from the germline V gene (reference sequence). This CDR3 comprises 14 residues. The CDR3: CASAHWREGSEQYF. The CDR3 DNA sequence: TGTGCCAGCGCCCACTGGCGGGAGGGCTCTGAGCAGTACTTC.

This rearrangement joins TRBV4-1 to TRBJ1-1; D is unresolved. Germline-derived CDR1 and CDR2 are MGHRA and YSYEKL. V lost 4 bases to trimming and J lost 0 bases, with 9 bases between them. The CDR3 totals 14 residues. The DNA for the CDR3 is TGCGCCAGCAGCCCCTGGAATGTGAACACTGAAGCTTTCTTT. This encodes CASSPWNVNTEAFF.

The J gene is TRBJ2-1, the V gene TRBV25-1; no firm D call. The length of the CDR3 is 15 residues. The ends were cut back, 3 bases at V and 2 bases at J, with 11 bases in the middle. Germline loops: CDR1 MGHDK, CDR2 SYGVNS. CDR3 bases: TGTGCCAGCAGTGATTCAGCGCGTCCCTACAATGAGCAGTTCTTC. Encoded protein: CASSDSARPYNEQFF.